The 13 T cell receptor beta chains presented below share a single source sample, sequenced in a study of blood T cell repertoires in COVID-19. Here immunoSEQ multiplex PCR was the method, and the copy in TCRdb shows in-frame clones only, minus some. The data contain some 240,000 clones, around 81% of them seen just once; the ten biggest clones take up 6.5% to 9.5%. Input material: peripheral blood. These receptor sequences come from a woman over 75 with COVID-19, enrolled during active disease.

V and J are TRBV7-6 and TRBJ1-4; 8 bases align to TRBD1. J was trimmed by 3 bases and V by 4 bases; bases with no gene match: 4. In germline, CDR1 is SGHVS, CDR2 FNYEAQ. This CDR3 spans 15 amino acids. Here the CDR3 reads CASSSQGAANEKLFF. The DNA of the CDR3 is TGTGCCAGCAGCTCCCAGGGGGCTGCTAATGAAAAACTGTTTTTT. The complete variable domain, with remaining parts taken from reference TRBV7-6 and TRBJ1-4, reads GAGVSQSPRYKVTKRGQDVALRCDPISGHVSLYWYRQALGQGPEFLTYFNYEAQQDKSGLPNDRFSAERPEGSISTLTIQRTEQRDSAMYRCASSSQGAANEKLFFGSGTQLSVL.

As DNA, the CDR3 is TGTGCCAGCAGCCAAGCAGGGGCCGGCGCTGAAGCTTTCTTT. It codes for CASSQAGAGAEAFF. This chain links TRBV3-1 (or the pseudogene TRBV3-2) with TRBJ1-1; tentative D call: TRBD1 (6 bases). Germline assignment: CDR1 LGHDT and CDR2 YNNKEL (reference sequence). Between the trimmed V and J ends, which lost 1 base and 6 bases, there was a span of 12 bases. This CDR3 is 14 amino acids long.

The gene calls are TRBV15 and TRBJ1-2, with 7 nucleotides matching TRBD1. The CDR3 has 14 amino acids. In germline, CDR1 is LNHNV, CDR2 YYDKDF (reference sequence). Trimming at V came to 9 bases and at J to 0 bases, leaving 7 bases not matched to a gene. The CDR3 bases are TGTGCCACGGGTCGGGACAGAGCTAACTATGGCTACACCTTC. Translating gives CATGRDRANYGYTF.

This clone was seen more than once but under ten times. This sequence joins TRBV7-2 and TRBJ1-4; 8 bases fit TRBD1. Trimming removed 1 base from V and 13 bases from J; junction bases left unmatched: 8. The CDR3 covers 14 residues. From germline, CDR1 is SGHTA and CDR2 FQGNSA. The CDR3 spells CASSLDRATGGLFF. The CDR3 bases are TGTGCCAGCAGCTTAGATAGAGCTACAGGGGGACTGTTTTTT. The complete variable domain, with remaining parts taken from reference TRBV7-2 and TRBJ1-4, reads GAGVSQSPSNKVTEKGKDVELRCDPISGHTALYWYRQSLGQGLEFLIYFQGNSAPDKSGLPSDRFSAERTGGSVSTLTIQRTQQEDSAVYLCASSLDRATGGLFFGSGTQLSVL.

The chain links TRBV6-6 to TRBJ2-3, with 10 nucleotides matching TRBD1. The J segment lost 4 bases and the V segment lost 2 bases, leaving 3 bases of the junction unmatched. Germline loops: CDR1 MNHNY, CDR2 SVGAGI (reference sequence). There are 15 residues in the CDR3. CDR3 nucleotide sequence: TGTGCCAGCAGTTACCCGACAGGGGGCTCAGATACGCAGTATTTT. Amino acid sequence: CASSYPTGGSDTQYF.

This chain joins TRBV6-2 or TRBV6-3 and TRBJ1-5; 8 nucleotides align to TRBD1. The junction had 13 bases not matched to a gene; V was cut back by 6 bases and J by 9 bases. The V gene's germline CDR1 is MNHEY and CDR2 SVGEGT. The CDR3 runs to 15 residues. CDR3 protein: CASSPSTGESRPQHF. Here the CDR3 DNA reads TGTGCCAGCAGCCCCTCGACAGGGGAGTCCCGGCCCCAGCATTTT.

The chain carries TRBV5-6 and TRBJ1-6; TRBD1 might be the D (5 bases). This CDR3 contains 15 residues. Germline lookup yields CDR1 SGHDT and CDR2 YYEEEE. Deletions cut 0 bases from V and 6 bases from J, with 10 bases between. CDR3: CASSLGAGGNSPLHF. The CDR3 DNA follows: TGTGCCAGCAGCTTGGGGGCCGGGGGTAATTCACCCCTCCACTTT.

The CDR3 sequence: CSVATTGGETQYF. The DNA for the CDR3 is TGCAGCGTTGCCACGACAGGGGGAGAGACCCAGTACTTC. This sequence joins TRBV29-1 and TRBJ2-5; TRBD1 matches at 9 bases. The germline V gene encodes CDR1 SQVTM and CDR2 ANQGSEA. The CDR3 length is 13 residues. V lost 4 bases, J lost 4 bases, and 4 bases stayed unmatched.

CDR3 loop: CASSGAETQYF. The CDR3, as DNA: TGTGCCAGCTCAGGGGCAGAGACCCAGTACTTC. The V call is TRBV18, the J call TRBJ2-5; a possible D gene is TRBD1 (5 bases). The CDR3 has 11 amino acids. Trimming shortened V by 5 bases and J by 4 bases, and 5 bases separated the two germline ends. Germline values: CDR1 KGHSH, CDR2 LQKENI.

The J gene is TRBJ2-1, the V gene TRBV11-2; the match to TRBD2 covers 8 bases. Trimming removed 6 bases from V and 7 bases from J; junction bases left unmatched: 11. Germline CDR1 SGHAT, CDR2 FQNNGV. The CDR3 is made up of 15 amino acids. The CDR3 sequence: CASRRPGGGRNEQFF. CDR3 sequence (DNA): TGTGCCAGCAGAAGACCCGGGGGGGGGAGAAATGAGCAGTTCTTC.

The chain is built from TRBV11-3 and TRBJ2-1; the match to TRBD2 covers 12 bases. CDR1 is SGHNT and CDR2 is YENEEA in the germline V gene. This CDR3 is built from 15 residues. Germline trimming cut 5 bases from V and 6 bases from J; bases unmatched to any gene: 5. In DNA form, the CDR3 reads TGTGCCAGCAGCATGACTAGCGGGAGTATCAATGAGCAGTTCTTC. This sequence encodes CASSMTSGSINEQFF.

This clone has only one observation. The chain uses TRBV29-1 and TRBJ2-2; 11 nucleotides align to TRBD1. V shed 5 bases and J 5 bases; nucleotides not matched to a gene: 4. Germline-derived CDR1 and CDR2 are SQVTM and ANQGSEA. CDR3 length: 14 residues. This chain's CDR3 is CSVLGQGATGELFF. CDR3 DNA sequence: TGCAGCGTTCTCGGACAGGGGGCGACCGGGGAGCTGTTTTTT.

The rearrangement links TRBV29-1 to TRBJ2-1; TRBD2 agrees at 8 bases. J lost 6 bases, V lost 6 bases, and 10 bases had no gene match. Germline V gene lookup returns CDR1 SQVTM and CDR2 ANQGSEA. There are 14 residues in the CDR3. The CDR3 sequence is CSVLAGGSRNEQFF. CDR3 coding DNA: TGCAGCGTGTTGGCGGGAGGTTCTCGCAATGAGCAGTTCTTC.